This paragraph reports one T cell receptor (beta chain). The data derive from a study of blood T cell repertoires in COVID-19. Germline-derived CDR1 and CDR2 are SQVTM and ANQGSEA. The CDR3 sequence is 13 residues long. V dropped 2 bases and J dropped 3; count of bases not matched to a gene: 3. Measured with immunoSEQ multiplex PCR; TCRdb has only the in-frame clones, and not every one. The sample records tens of thousands of clones, about four fifths being singletons. The receptor was derived from a man in his 70s with acute or convalescent COVID-19. This chain links TRBV29-1 with TRBJ2-7; 8 bases map to TRBD2. Sequenced sample: peripheral blood. CDR3 sequence (DNA): TGCAGCGTTGAAACAGCGGGAGTCTACGAGCAGTACTTC. Its protein is CSVETAGVYEQYF.